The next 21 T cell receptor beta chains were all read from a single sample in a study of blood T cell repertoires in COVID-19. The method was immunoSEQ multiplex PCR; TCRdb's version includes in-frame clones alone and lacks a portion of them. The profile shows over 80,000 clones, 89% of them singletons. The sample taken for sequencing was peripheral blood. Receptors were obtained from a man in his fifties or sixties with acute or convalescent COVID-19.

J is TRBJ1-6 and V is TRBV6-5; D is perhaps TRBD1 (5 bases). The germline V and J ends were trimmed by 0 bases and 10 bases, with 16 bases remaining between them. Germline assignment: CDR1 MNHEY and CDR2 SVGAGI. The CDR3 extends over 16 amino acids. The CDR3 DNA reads TGTGCCAGCAGTTACTCCCCCGGCAGGGACTCCTCACCCCTCCACTTT. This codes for CASSYSPGRDSSPLHF.

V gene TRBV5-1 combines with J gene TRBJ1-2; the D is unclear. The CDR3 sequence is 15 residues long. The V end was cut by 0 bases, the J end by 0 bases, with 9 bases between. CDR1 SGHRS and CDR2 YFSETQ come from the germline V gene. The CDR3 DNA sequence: TGCGCCAGCAGCTTGGGACAAGCTACTAACTATGGCTACACCTTC. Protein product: CASSLGQATNYGYTF.

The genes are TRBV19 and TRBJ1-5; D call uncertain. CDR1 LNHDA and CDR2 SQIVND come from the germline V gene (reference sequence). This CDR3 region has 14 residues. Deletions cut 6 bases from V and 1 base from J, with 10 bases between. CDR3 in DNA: TGTGCCAGTAGCCGGGGAGGGAGCAATCAGCCCCAGCATTTT. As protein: CASSRGGSNQPQHF.

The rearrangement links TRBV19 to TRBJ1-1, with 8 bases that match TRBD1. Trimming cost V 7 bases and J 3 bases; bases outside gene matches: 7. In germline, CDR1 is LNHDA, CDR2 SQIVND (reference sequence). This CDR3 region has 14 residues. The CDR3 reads CASIPRGPDTEAFF. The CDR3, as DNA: TGTGCCAGTATACCCAGGGGGCCCGACACTGAAGCTTTCTTT.

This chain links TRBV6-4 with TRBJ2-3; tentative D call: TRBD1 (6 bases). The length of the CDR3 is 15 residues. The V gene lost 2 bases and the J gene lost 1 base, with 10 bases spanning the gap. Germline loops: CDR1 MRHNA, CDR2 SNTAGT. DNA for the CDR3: TGTGCCAGCAGTGACGTGGGGGCCCGCACAGATACGCAGTATTTT. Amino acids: CASSDVGARTDTQYF.

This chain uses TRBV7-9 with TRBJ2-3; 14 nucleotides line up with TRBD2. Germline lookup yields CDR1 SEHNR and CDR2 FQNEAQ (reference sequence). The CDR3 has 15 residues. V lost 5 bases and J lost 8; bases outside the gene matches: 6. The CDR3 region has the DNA TGTGCCAGCAGCCAGACTAGCGGGGGGGTTGGTACGCAGTATTTT. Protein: CASSQTSGGVGTQYF.

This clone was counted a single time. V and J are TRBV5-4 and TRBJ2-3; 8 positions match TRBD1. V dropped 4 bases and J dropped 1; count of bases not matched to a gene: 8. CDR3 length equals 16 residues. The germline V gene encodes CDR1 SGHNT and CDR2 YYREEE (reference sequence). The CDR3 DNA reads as TGTGCCAGCAGCCCCACCGGGACAGGCCGCACAGATACGCAGTATTTT. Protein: CASSPTGTGRTDTQYF.

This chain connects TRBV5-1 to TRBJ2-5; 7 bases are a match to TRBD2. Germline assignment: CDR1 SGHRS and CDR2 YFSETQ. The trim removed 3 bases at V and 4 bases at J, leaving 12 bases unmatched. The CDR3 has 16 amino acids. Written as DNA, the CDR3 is TGCGCCAGCAGCTGGGAGGGATCCCGAGACGGAGAGACCCAGTACTTC. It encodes CASSWEGSRDGETQYF.

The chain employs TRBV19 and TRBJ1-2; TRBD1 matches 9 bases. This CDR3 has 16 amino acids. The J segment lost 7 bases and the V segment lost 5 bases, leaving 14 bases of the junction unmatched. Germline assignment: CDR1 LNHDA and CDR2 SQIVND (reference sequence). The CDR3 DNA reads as TGTGCCAGTAGTGTAACAACAGGGGGCGCGTATTTTGGCTACACCTTC. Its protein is CASSVTTGGAYFGYTF.

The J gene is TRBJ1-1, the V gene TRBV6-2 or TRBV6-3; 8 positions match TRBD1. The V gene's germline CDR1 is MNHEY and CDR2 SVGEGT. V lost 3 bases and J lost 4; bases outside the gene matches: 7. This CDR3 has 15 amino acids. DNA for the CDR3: TGTGCCAGCAGTTATACCGGAGGACAGGGCACTGAAGCTTTCTTT. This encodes CASSYTGGQGTEAFF.

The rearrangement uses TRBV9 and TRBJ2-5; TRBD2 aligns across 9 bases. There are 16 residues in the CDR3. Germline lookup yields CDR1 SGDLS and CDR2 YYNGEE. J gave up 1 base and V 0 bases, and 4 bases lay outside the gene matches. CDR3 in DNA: TGTGCCAGCAGCGTAGTTGGCGGGGGGGTCCAAGAGACCCAGTACTTC. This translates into CASSVVGGGVQETQYF.

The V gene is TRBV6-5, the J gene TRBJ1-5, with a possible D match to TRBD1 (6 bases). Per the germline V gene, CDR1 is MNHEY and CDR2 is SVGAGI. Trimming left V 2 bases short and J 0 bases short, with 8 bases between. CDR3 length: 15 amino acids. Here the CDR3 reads CASSYAGDSNQPQHF. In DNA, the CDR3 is TGTGCCAGCAGTTACGCAGGGGATAGCAATCAGCCCCAGCATTTT.

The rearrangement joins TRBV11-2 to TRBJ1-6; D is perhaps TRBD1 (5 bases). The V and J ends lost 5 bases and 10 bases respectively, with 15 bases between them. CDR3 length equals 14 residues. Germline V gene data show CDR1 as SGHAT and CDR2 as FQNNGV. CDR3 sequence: CASSPRGGESPLHF. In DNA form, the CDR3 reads TGTGCCAGCAGCCCGCGGGGCGGGGAATCACCCCTCCACTTT.

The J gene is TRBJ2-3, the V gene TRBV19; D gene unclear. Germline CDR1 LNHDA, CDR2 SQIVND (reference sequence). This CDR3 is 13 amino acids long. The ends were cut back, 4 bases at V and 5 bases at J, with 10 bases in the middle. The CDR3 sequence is CASSTARGDTQYF. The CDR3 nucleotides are TGTGCCAGTAGTACGGCGCGAGGAGATACGCAGTATTTT. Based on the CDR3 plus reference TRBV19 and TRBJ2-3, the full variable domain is DGGITQSPKYLFRKEGQNVTLSCEQNLNHDAMYWYRQDPGQGLRLIYYSQIVNDFQKGDIAEGYSVSREKKESFPLTVTSAQKNPTAFYLCASSTARGDTQYFGPGTRLTVL.

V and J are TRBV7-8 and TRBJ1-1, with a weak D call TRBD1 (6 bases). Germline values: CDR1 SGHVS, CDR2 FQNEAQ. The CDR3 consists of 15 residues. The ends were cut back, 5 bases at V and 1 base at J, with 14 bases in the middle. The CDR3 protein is CASSPSGGANTEAFF. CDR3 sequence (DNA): TGTGCCAGCAGCCCATCGGGGGGCGCGAACACTGAAGCTTTCTTT. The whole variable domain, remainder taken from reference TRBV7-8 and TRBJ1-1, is GAGVSQSPRYKVAKRGQDVALRCDPISGHVSLFWYQQALGQGPEFLTYFQNEAQLDKSGLPSDRFFAERPEGSVSTLKIQRTQQEDSAVYLCASSPSGGANTEAFFGQGTRLTVV.

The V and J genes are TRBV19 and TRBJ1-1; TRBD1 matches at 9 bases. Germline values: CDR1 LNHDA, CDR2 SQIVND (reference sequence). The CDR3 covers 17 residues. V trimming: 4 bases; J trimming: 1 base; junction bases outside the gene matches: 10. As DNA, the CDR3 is TGTGCCAGTAGTACCGGGACAGGGAATTACGAGAACACTGAAGCTTTCTTT. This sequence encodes CASSTGTGNYENTEAFF.

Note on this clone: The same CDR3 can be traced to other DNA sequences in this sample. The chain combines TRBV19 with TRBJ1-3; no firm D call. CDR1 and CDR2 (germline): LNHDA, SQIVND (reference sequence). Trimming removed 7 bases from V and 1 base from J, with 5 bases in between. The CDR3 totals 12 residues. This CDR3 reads CASTSSGNTIYF. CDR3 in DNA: TGTGCCAGTACTAGTTCTGGAAACACCATATATTTT.

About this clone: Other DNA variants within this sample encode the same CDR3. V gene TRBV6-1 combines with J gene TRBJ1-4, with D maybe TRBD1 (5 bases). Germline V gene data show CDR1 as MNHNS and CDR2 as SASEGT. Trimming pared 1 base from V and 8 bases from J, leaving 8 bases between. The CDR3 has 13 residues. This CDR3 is CASSEERGEKLFF. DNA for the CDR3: TGTGCCAGCAGTGAAGAGCGGGGGGAAAAACTGTTTTTT.

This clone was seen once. The CDR3 loop is CASSPGQGLEQYF. The DNA for the CDR3 is TGTGCCAGCAGCCCGGGACAGGGCCTCGAGCAGTACTTC. The J gene is TRBJ2-7, the V gene TRBV14; 9 nucleotides match TRBD1. This CDR3 is built from 13 residues. V was pared by 4 bases and J by 6 bases, with 4 bases of the junction left unmatched. Germline CDR1 is SGHDN and CDR2 is FVKESK.

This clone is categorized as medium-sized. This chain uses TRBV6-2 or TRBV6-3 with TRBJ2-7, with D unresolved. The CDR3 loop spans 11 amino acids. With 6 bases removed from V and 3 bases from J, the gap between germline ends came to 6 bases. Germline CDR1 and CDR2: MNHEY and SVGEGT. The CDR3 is CASSFSYEQYF. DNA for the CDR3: TGTGCCAGCAGCTTTAGCTACGAGCAGTACTTC.

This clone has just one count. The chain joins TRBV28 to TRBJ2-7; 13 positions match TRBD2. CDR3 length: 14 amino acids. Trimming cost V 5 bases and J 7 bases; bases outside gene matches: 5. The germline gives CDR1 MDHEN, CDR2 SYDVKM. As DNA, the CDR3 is TGTGCCAGCAGTGGGACTAGCGGGGCTCGGGAGCAGTACTTC. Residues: CASSGTSGAREQYF. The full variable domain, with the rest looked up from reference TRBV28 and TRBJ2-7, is DVKVTQSSRYLVKRTGEKVFLECVQDMDHENMFWYRQDPGLGLRLIYFSYDVKMKEKGDIPEGYSVSREKKERFSLILESASTNQTSMYLCASSGTSGAREQYFGPGTRLTVT.